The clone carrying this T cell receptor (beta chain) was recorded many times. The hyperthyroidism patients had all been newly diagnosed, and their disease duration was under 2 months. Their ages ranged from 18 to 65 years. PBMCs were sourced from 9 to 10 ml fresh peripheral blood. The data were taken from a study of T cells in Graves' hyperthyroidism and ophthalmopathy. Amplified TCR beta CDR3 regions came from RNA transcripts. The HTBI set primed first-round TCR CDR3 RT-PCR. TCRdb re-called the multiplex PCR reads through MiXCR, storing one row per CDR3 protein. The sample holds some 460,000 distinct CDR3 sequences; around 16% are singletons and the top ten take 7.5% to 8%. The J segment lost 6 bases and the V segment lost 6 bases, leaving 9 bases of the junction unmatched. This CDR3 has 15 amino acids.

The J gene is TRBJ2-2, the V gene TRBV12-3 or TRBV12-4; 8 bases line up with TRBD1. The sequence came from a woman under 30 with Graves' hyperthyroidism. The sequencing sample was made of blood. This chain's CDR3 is CASSLGQGASGELFF. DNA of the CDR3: TGTGCCAGCAGCTTGGGGCAGGGGGCCTCCGGGGAGCTGTTTTTT.